These 9 T cell receptor beta chains came from one sample sequenced in a study of blood T cells in healthy people across ages. A second 7 to 11 cycle PCR used barcoded and J-beta primers. TCRdb recomputed calls from the 5' RACE reads with MiXCR, one row per CDR3 protein. The sample has 2 million or so distinct CDR3 sequences, 49% seen once; the top ten hold roughly 2%. The material sequenced was blood. The receptors derive from a woman in her forties in good health.

This clonotype was found a few times. This chain connects TRBV6-2 or TRBV6-3 to TRBJ2-7, with D possibly TRBD2 on 5 matching bases. The CDR3 sequence is 14 residues long. The V end was cut by 8 bases, the J end by 3 bases, with 17 bases between. Germline V gene lookup returns CDR1 MNHEY and CDR2 SVGEGT. The CDR3 reads CASRMSSRDYEQYF. CDR3 nucleotide sequence: TGTGCCAGCCGCATGAGTTCGAGGGACTACGAGCAGTACTTC.

Worth noting for this clonotype: Relative to the germline gene, one junction end is altered; a read error may explain this. The chain combines TRBV5-4 with TRBJ2-1; TRBD2 aligns across 10 bases. CDR3 size: 15 residues. From germline, CDR1 is SGHNT and CDR2 YYREEE (reference sequence). The CDR3 DNA reads as TGTACCAGCAGCCCTAGCGGGGGTCTCTACAATGAGCAGTTCTTC. Translated, it gives CTSSPSGGLYNEQFF.

This clonotype was detected a few times. The CDR3 DNA is TGTGCCAGCAGCCCCCCCCGGGACAGGGCAAAAAACATTCAGTACTTC. Amino acids: CASSPPRDRAKNIQYF. The rearrangement uses TRBV11-2 and TRBJ2-4; TRBD1 matches at 9 bases. Trimming at V came to 5 bases and at J to 4 bases, leaving 9 bases not matched to a gene. The CDR3 is 16 amino acids. Germline loops: CDR1 SGHAT, CDR2 FQNNGV.

The chain combines TRBV9 with TRBJ2-3, with TRBD1 as a possible D gene (6 bases). The germline V and J ends were trimmed by 0 bases and 4 bases, with 12 bases remaining between them. The CDR3 has 15 residues. Germline V gene data show CDR1 as SGDLS and CDR2 as YYNGEE. The CDR3 region has the DNA TGTGCCAGCAGCGTAGCTGAACAGGGTCCAGATACGCAGTATTTT. Protein: CASSVAEQGPDTQYF.

The chain has TRBV20-1 and TRBJ2-1; D is ambiguous. Trimming left V 2 bases short and J 7 bases short, with 12 bases between. CDR3 length: 13 residues. In germline, CDR1 is DFQATT, CDR2 SNEGSKA (reference sequence). CDR3 amino acids: CSARIPSTNEQFF. DNA of the CDR3: TGCAGTGCTAGAATTCCCTCCACGAATGAGCAGTTCTTC.

The CDR3 spells CASSRGQGIGQPQHF. The CDR3 DNA sequence: TGTGCCAGCAGCCGAGGACAGGGGATAGGTCAGCCCCAGCATTTT. The V gene is TRBV5-5, the J gene TRBJ1-5; TRBD1 matches at 9 bases. J gave up 6 bases and V 4 bases, and 8 bases lay outside the gene matches. Germline CDR1 is SGHKS and CDR2 is YYEKEE (reference sequence). The CDR3 consists of 15 residues. Full variable domain (rest looked up from reference TRBV5-5 and TRBJ1-5): DAGVTQSPTHLIKTRGQQVTLRCSPISGHKSVSWYQQVLGQGPQFIFQYYEKEERGRGNFPDRFSARQFPNYSSELNVNALLLGDSALYLCASSRGQGIGQPQHFGDGTRLSIL.

Details on this clonotype: The junction and the germline gene differ at one end; a read error may be behind it. The chain joins TRBV7-8 to TRBJ2-3; 7 positions agree with TRBD2. Germline V gives CDR1 SGHVS, CDR2 FQNEAQ. There are 17 residues in the CDR3. CDR3 loop: CASRGRLSGVSTDAQYF. The CDR3 DNA reads as TGTGCCAGCAGGGGGAGGCTAAGCGGGGTGAGCACAGATGCGCAGTATTTT.

V and J are TRBV20-1 and TRBJ2-4, with 7 bases that match TRBD2. V lost 3 bases and J lost 10; bases outside the gene matches: 6. This CDR3 has 12 residues. Germline loops: CDR1 DFQATT, CDR2 SNEGSKA (reference sequence). DNA of the CDR3: TGCAGTGCTAGGGGACGGGGGGTTATTCAGTACTTC. It is translated as CSARGRGVIQYF.

The chain carries TRBV28 and TRBJ2-6; D gene uncertain. With 6 bases removed from V and 2 bases from J, the gap between germline ends came to 14 bases. CDR1 MDHEN and CDR2 SYDVKM come from the germline V gene. The CDR3 sequence is 16 residues long. CDR3 loop: CASSPNIIAGANVLTF. CDR3 DNA sequence: TGTGCCAGCAGCCCCAACATCATCGCTGGGGCCAACGTCCTGACTTTC. The full variable domain, in which reference TRBV28 and TRBJ2-6 provide the parts outside the CDR3, is DVKVTQSSRYLVKRTGEKVFLECVQDMDHENMFWYRQDPGLGLRLIYFSYDVKMKEKGDIPEGYSVSREKKERFSLILESASTNQTSMYLCASSPNIIAGANVLTFGAGSRLTVL.